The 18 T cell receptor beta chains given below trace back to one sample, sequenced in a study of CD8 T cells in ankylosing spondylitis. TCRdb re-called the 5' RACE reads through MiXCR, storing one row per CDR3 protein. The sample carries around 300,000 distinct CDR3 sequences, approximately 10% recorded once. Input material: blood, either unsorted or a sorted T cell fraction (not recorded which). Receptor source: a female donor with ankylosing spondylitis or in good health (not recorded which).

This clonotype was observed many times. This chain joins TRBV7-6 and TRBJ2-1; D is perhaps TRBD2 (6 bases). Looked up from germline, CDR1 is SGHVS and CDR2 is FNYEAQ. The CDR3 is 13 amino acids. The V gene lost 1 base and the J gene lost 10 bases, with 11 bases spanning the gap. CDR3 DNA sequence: TGTGCCAGCAGCTTAGTGGAGGCGGGGGAGCAGTTCTTC. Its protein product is CASSLVEAGEQFF. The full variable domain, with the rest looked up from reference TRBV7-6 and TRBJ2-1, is GAGVSQSPRYKVTKRGQDVALRCDPISGHVSLYWYRQALGQGPEFLTYFNYEAQQDKSGLPNDRFSAERPEGSISTLTIQRTEQRDSAMYRCASSLVEAGEQFFGPGTRLTVL.

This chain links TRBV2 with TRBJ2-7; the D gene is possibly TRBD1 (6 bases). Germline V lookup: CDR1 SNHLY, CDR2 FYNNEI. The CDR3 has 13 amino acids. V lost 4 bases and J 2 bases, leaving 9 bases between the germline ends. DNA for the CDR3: TGTGCCAGCAGTGTAGACAGGACCTACGAGCAGTACTTC. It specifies CASSVDRTYEQYF.

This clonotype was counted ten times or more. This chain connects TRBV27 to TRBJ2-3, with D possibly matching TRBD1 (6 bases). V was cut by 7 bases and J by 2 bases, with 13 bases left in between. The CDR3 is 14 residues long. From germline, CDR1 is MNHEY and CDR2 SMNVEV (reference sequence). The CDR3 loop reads CASNKGQFTDTQYF. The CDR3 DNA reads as TGTGCCAGCAACAAAGGACAGTTCACAGATACGCAGTATTTT.

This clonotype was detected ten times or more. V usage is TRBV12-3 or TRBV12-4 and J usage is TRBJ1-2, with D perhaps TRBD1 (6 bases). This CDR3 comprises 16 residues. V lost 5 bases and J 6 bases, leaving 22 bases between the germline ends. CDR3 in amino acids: CASSIRSRLGADGYTF. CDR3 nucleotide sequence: TGTGCCAGCAGTATAAGGTCTCGGTTGGGGGCTGATGGCTACACCTTC.

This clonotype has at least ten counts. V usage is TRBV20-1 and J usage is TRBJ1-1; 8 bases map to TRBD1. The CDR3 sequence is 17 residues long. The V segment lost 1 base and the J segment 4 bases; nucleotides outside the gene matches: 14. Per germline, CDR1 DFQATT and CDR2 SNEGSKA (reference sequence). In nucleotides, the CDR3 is TGCAGTGCTAGAGCACTCTTGGACAGGGTCGGTGGCACTGAAGCTTTCTTT. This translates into CSARALLDRVGGTEAFF.

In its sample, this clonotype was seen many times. The CDR3 loop reads CASSLTGKNTEAFF. CDR3 nucleotides: TGTGCCAGCAGCTTAACCGGGAAGAACACTGAAGCTTTCTTT. J is TRBJ1-1 and V is TRBV11-2, with D uncertain. Germline V gene lookup returns CDR1 SGHAT and CDR2 FQNNGV. This CDR3 contains 14 residues. V was cut by 2 bases and J by 1 base, with 8 bases left in between.

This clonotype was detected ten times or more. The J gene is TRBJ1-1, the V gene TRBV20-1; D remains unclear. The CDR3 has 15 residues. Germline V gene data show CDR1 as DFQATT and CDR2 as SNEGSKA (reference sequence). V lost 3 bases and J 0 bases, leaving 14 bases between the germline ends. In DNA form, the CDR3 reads TGCAGTGCTAGTATAGGTGTGGGGATGAACACTGAAGCTTTCTTT. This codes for CSASIGVGMNTEAFF.

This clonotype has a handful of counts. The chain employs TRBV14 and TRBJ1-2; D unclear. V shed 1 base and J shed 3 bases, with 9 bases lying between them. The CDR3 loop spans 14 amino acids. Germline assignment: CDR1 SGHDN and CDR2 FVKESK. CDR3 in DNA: TGTGCCAGCAGCCAAGCGACGACCCACTATGGCTACACCTTC. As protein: CASSQATTHYGYTF.

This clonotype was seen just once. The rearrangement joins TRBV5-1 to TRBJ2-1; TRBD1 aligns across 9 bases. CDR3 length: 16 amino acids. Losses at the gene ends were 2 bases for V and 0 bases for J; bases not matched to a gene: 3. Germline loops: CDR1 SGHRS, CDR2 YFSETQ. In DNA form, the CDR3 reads TGCGCCAGCAGCTTAGAGACAGGGGGCTCCTACAATGAGCAGTTCTTC. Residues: CASSLETGGSYNEQFF. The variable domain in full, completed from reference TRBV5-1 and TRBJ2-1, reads KAGVTQTPRYLIKTRGQQVTLSCSPISGHRSVSWYQQTPGQGLQFLFEYFSETQRNKGNFPGRFSGRQFSNSRSEMNVSTLELGDSALYLCASSLETGGSYNEQFFGPGTRLTVL.

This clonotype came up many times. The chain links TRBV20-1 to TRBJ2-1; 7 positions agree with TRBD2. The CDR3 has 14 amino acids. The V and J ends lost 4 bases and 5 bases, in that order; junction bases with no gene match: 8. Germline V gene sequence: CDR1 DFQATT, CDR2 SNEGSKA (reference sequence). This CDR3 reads CSAMGGSRNNEQFF. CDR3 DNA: TGCAGTGCTATGGGCGGGAGTCGAAACAATGAGCAGTTCTTC.

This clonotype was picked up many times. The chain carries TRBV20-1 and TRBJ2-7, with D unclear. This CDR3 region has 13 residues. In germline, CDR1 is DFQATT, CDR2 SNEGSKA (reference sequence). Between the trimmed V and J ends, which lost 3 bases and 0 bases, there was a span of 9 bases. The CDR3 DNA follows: TGCAGTGCTAGTTCAGTGGTCTCCTACGAGCAGTACTTC. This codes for CSASSVVSYEQYF.

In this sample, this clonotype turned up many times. The CDR3 nucleotides read TGTGCCAGCAGGACCGGACAGGTGAACACCGGGGAGCTGTTTTTT. Amino acids: CASRTGQVNTGELFF. This chain uses TRBV12-3 or TRBV12-4 with TRBJ2-2; the match to TRBD1 covers 7 bases. This CDR3 contains 15 residues. Trimming removed 6 bases from V and 1 base from J; junction bases left unmatched: 5.

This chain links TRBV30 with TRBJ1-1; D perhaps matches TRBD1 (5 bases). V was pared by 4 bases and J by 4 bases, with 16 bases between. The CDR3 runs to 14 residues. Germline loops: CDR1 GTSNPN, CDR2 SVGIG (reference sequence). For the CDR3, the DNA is TGTGCCTGGAACCCCGGGGGGGGAATCACTGAAGCTTTCTTT. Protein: CAWNPGGGITEAFF.

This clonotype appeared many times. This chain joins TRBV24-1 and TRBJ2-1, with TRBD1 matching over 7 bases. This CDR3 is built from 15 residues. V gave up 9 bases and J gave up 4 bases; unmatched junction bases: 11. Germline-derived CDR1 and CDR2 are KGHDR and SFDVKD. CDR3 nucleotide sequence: TGTGCCACCGCTGGGCGAGGGGGCTTATACAATGAGCAGTTCTTC. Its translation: CATAGRGGLYNEQFF.

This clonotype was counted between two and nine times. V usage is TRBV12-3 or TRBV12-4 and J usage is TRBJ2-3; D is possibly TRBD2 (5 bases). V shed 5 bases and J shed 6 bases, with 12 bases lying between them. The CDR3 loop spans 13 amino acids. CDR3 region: CASSDYNPDTQYF. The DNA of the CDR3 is TGTGCCAGCAGTGACTACAACCCGGATACGCAGTATTTT.

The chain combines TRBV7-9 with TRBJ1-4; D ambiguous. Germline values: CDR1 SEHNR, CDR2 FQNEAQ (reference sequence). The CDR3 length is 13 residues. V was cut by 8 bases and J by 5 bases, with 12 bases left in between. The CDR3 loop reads CASRRGGNEKLFF. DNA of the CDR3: TGTGCCAGCCGGCGGGGTGGGAATGAAAAACTGTTTTTT.

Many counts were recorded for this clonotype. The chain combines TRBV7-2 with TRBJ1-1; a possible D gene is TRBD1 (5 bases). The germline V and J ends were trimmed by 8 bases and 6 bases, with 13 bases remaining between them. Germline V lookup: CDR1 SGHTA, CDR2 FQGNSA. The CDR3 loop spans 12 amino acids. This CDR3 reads CASGTAGAEAFF. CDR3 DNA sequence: TGTGCCAGCGGTACTGCGGGGGCTGAAGCTTTCTTT.

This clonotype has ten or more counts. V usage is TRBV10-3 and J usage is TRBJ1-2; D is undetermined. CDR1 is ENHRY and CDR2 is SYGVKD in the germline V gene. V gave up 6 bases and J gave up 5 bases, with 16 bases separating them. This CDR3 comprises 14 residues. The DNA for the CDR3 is TGTGCCATCAGCAAAGGCCAGGAAATATATGGCTACACCTTC. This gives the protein CAISKGQEIYGYTF.